Each of the 5 T cell receptor beta chains below was sequenced from the same sample in a study of T cell responses to AZD1222 COVID-19 vaccine. The protocol was immunoSEQ multiplex PCR, while the TCRdb copy is restricted to in-frame clones and leaves out a portion. Of under 110,000 clones in the sample, around 90% are singletons; the top ten hold approximately 5%. The source was peripheral blood, collected on day 0 of AZD1222 vaccination. All receptors derive from an adult in good health.

This chain connects TRBV7-2 to TRBJ2-5; D possibly corresponds to TRBD1 (6 bases). CDR3 length: 16 amino acids. Germline assignment: CDR1 SGHTA and CDR2 FQGNSA. The ends were cut back, 9 bases at V and 4 bases at J, with 24 bases in the middle. CDR3 sequence (DNA): TGTGCCAGAAAGGTGCAGGGGTCAGGGTCGGGAGAGACCCAGTACTTC. Encoded protein: CARKVQGSGSGETQYF.

This clone was seen once. The V gene is TRBV25-1, the J gene TRBJ2-6, with TRBD2 identical over 12 bases. Germline V lookup: CDR1 MGHDK, CDR2 SYGVNS. The CDR3 totals 18 residues. Unmatched junction bases numbered 7, after V lost 4 bases and J lost 3 bases. The CDR3 coding sequence is TGTGCCAGCAGTGTGAGGGGACTAGCGGGCGGTGGGGCCAACGTCCTGACTTTC. It is translated as CASSVRGLAGGGANVLTF.

The V call is TRBV6-5, the J call TRBJ2-2; TRBD1 agrees at 8 bases. The CDR3 sequence is 14 residues long. After removal of 6 bases from V and 3 bases from J, the junction contained 3 bases not matched to a gene. Germline loops: CDR1 MNHEY, CDR2 SVGAGI. Here the CDR3 reads CASRGRGHTGELFF. In DNA, the CDR3 is TGTGCCAGCAGGGGCAGGGGGCACACCGGGGAGCTGTTTTTT.

The chain is built from TRBV4-3 and TRBJ1-1; D unclear. The V gene lost 0 bases and the J gene lost 10 bases, with 15 bases spanning the gap. The CDR3 is 14 residues long. CDR1 and CDR2 from the germline V gene are LGHNA and YSLEER. CDR3 in amino acids: CASSQESWTASAFF. The CDR3 DNA reads TGCGCCAGCAGCCAAGAGAGTTGGACGGCATCAGCTTTCTTT.

This chain links TRBV18 with TRBJ2-7; no clear D. The germline V and J ends were trimmed by 3 bases and 2 bases, with 11 bases remaining between them. The CDR3 loop spans 14 amino acids. From germline, CDR1 is KGHSH and CDR2 LQKENI. CDR3 amino acids: CASSPKAAPYEQYF. DNA of the CDR3: TGTGCCAGCTCACCTAAGGCAGCTCCCTACGAGCAGTACTTC.